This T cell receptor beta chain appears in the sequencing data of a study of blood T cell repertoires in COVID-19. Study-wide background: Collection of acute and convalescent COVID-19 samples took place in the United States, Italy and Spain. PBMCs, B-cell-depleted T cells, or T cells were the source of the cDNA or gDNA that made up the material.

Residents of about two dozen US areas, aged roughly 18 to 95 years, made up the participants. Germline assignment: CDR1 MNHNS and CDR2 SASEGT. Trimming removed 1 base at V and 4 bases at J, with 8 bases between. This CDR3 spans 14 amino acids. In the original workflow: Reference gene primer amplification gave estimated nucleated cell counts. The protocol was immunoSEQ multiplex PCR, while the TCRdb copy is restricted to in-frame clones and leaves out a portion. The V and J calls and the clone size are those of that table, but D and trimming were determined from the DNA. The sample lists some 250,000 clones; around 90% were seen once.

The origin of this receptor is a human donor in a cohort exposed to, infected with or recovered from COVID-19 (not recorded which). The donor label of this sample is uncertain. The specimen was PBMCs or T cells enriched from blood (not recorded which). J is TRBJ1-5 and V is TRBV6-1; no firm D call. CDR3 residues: CASSEGTYNQPQHF. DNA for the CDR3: TGTGCCAGCAGTGAAGGGACTTATAATCAGCCCCAGCATTTT.